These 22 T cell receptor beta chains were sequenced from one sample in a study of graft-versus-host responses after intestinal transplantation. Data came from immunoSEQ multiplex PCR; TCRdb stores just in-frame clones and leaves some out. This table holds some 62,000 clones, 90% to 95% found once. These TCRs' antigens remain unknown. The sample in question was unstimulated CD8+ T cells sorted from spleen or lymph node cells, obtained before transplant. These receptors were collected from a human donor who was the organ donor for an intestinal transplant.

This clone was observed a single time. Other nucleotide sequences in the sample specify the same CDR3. The CDR3, as DNA: TGTGCCACTATCGGACTAGCGGGAGGCAGCACAGATACGCAGTATTTT. Residues: CATIGLAGGSTDTQYF. The chain uses TRBV15 and TRBJ2-3; 14 bases align to TRBD2. Germline-derived CDR1 and CDR2 are LNHNV and YYDKDF (reference sequence). The J segment lost 0 bases and the V segment lost 9 bases, leaving 5 bases of the junction unmatched. The CDR3 has 16 residues.

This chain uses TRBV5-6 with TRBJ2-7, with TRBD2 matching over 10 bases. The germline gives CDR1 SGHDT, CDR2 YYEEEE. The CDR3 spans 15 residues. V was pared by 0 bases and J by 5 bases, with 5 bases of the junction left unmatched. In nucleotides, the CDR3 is TGTGCCAGCAGCTTGGTAGCGGGAGGCATCGACGAGCAGTACTTC. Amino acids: CASSLVAGGIDEQYF.

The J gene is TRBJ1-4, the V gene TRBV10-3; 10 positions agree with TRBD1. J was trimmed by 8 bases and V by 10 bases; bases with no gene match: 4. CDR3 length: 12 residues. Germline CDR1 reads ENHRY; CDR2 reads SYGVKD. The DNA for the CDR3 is TGTGCCACCAGGACAGGGGGAGAAAAACTGTTTTTT. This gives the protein CATRTGGEKLFF.

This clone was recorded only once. CDR3 nucleotides: TGTGCCTGGATATCCCCCCCCTACGAGCAGTACTTC. Amino acids: CAWISPPYEQYF. V and J are TRBV30 and TRBJ2-7, with D unclear. From germline, CDR1 is GTSNPN and CDR2 SVGIG (reference sequence). Between the trimmed V and J ends, which lost 4 bases and 2 bases, there was a span of 9 bases. The CDR3 contains 12 residues.

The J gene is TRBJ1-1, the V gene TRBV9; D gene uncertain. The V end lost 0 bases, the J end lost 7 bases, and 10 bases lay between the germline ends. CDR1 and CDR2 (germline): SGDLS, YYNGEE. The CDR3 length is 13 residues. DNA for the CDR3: TGTGCCAGCAGCGTAGGTTTGGGGAGTGAAGCTTTCTTT. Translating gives CASSVGLGSEAFF.

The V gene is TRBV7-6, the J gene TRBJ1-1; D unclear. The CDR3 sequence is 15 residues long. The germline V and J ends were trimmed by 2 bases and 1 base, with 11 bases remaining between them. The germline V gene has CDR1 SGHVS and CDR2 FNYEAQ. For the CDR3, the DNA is TGTGCCAGCAGCTTAACGGCCGCAGGGAACACTGAAGCTTTCTTT. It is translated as CASSLTAAGNTEAFF.

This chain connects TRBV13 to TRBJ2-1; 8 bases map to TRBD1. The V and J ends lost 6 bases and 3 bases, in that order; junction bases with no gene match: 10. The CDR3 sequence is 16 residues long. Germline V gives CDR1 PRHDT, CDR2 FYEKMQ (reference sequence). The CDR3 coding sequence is TGTGCCAGCAGAAGAAGGGGACAGGTCCTCTACAATGAGCAGTTCTTC. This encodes CASRRRGQVLYNEQFF.

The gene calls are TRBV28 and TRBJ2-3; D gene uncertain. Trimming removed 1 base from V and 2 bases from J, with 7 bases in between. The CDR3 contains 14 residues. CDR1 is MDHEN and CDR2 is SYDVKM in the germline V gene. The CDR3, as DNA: TGTGCCAGCAGTTTATCCCAGTTCACAGATACGCAGTATTTT. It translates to CASSLSQFTDTQYF. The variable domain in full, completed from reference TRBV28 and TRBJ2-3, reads DVKVTQSSRYLVKRTGEKVFLECVQDMDHENMFWYRQDPGLGLRLIYFSYDVKMKEKGDIPEGYSVSREKKERFSLILESASTNQTSMYLCASSLSQFTDTQYFGPGTRLTVL.

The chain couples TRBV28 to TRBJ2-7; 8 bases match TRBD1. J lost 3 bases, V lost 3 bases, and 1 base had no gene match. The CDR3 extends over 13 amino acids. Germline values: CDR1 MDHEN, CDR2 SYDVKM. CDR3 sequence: CASSLTGDYEQYF. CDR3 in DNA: TGTGCCAGCAGTTTGACAGGGGACTACGAGCAGTACTTC.

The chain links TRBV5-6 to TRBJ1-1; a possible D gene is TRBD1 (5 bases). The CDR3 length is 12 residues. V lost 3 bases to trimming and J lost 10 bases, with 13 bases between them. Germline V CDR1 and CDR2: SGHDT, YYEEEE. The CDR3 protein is CASSWAGVGAFF. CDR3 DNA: TGTGCCAGCAGCTGGGCGGGGGTAGGAGCTTTCTTT. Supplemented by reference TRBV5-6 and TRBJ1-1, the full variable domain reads DAGVTQSPTHLIKTRGQQVTLRCSPKSGHDTVSWYQQALGQGPQFIFQYYEEEERQRGNFPDRFSGHQFPNYSSELNVNALLLGDSALYLCASSWAGVGAFFGQGTRLTVV.

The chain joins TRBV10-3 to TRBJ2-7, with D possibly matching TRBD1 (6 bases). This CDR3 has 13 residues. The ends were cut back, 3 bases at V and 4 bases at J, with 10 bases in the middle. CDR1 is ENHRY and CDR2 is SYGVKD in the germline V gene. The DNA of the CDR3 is TGTGCCATCAGTGACGGACAGAAATACGAGCAGTACTTC. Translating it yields CAISDGQKYEQYF.

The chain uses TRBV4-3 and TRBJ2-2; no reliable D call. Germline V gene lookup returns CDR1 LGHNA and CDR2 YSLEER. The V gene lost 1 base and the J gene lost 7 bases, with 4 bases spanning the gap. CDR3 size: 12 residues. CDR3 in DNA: TGCGCCAGCAGCCAAGGCAGCGGGGAGCTGTTTTTT. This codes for CASSQGSGELFF.

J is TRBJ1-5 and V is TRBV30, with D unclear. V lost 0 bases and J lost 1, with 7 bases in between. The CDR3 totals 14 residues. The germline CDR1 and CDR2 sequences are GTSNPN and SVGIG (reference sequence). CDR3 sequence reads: CAWSVVGSNQPQHF. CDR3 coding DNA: TGTGCCTGGAGTGTGGTCGGGAGCAATCAGCCCCAGCATTTT. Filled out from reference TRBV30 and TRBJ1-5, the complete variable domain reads SQTIHQWPATLVQPVGSPLSLECTVEGTSNPNLYWYRQAAGRGLQLLFYSVGIGQISSEVPQNLSASRPQDRQFILSSKKLLLSDSGFYLCAWSVVGSNQPQHFGDGTRLSIL.

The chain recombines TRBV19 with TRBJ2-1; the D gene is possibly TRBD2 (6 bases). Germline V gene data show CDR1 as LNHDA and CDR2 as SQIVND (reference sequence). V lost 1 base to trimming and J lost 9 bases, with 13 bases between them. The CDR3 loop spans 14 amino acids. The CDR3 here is CASSIVRELAEQFF. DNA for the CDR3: TGTGCCAGTAGTATAGTCCGGGAGTTGGCTGAGCAGTTCTTC.

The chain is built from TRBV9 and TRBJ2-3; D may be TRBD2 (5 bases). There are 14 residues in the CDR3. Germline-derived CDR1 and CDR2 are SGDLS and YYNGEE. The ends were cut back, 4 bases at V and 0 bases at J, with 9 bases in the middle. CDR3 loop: CASSPSGSTDTQYF. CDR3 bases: TGTGCCAGCAGCCCGAGCGGTAGCACAGATACGCAGTATTTT.

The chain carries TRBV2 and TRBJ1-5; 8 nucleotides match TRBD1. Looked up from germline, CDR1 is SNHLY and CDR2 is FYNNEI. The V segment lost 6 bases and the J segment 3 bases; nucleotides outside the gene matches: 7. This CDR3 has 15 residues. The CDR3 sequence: CASRPQGGPNQPQHF. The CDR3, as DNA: TGTGCCAGCAGACCACAGGGGGGGCCCAATCAGCCCCAGCATTTT.

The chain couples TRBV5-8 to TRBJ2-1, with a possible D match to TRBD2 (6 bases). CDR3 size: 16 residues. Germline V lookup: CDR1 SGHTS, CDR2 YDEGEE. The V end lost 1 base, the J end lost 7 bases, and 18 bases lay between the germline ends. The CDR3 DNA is TGTGCCAGCAGCTTGCTTGAGGGAACTAGCAGGAATGAGCAGTTCTTC. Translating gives CASSLLEGTSRNEQFF.

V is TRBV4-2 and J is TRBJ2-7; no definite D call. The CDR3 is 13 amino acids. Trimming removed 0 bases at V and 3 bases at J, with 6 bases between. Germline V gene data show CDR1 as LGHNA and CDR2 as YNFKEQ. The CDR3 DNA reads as TGTGCCAGCAGCCAAGAATACGGCTACGAGCAGTACTTC. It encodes CASSQEYGYEQYF.

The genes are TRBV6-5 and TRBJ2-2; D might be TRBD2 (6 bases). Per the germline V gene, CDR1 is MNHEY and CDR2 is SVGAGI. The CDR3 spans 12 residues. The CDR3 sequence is CAIAENTGELFF. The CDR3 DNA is TGTGCTATAGCGGAGAACACCGGGGAGCTGTTTTTT.

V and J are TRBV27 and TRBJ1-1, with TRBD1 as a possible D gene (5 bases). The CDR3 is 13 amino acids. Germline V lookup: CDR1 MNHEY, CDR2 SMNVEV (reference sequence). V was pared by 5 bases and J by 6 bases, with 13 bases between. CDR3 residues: CASSPAGVAEAFF. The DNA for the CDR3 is TGTGCCAGCAGTCCGGCGGGGGTTGCTGAAGCTTTCTTT.

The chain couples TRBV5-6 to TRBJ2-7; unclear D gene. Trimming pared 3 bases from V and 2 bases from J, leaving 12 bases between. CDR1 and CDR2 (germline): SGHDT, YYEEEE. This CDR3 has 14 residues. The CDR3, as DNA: TGTGCCAGCAGCTCACCGAGATCCCCCTACGAGCAGTACTTC. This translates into CASSSPRSPYEQYF.

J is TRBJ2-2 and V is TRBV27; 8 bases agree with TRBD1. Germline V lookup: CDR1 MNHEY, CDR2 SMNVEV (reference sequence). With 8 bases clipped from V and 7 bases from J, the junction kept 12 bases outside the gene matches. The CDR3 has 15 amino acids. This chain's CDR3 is CASSSFQGAGGELFF. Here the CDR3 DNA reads TGTGCCAGCTCTTCCTTCCAGGGGGCCGGCGGGGAGCTGTTTTTT.